This TCR beta chain was observed in a study of cytomegalovirus exposure and HLA in healthy donors. General study findings and limits: Analyses of presence and absence presupposed an approximately uniform sequencing depth across donors. Earlier analysis looked at TCR beta V segments, and most were productive about 87% or about 30% of the time. When a later analysis compared HLA-associated TCR beta chains with equally common others, the HLA-associated chains turned out to be more clonally expanded and to have lower generation probabilities.

This clone was seen a few times. The antigen is unknown. The germline gives CDR1 SEHNR, CDR2 FQNEAQ (reference sequence). The CDR3 totals 13 residues. V lost 4 bases, J lost 5 bases, and 2 bases stayed unmatched. The primer mix had 60 Vbeta and 13 Jbeta primers. This table comes from immunoSEQ multiplex PCR, and its TCRdb copy is limited to in-frame clones, with some not included. Of roughly 180,000 clones listed, around 80% were seen once; the top ten hold approximately 3.7%. The rearrangement links TRBV7-9 to TRBJ1-2, with 9 nucleotides matching TRBD1. Sequenced input: PBMCs. The sequence was obtained from a woman aged 55-75 years in good health and CMV-seropositive. CDR3 sequence: CASSSGQGYGYTF. DNA of the CDR3: TGTGCCAGCAGCTCGGGACAGGGTTATGGCTACACCTTC.